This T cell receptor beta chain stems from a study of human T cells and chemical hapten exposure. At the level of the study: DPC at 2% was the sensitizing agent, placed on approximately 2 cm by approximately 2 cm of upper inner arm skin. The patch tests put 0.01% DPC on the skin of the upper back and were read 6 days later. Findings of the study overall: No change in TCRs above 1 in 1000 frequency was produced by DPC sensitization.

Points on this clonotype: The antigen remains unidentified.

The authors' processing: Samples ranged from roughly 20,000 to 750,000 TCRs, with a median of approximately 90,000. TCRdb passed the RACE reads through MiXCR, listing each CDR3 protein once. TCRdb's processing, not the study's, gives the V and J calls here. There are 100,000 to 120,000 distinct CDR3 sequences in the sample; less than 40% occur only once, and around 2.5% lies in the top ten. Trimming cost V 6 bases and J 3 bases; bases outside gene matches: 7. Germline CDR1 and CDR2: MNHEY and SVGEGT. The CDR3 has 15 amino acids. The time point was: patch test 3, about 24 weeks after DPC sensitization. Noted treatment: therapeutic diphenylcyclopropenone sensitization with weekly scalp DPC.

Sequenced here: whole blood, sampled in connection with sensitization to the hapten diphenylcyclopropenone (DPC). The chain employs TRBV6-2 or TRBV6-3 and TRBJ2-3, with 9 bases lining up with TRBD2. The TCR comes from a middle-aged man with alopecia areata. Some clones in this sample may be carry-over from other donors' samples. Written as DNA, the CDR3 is TGTGCCAGCAGCGATAGCGGGAGACAGACAGATACGCAGTATTTT. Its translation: CASSDSGRQTDTQYF.